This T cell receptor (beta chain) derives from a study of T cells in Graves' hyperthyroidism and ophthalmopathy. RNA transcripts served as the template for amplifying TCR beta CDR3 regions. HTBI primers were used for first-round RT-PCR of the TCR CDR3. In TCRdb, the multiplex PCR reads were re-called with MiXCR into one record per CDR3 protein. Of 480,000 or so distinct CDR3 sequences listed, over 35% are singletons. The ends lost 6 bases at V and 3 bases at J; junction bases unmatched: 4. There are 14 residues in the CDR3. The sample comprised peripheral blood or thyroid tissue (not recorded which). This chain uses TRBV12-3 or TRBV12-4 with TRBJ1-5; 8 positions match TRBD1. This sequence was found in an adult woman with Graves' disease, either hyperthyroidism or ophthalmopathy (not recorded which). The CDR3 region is CASSKTGANQPQHF. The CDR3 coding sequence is TGTGCCAGCAGCAAGACAGGGGCCAATCAGCCCCAGCATTTT.